The rows below give T cell receptor beta chains drawn from one sample of a study of shared clonotypes between healthy human individuals. Profiling relied on immunoSEQ multiplex PCR, and the TCRdb table lists in-frame clones only, not all of them. The sample includes roughly 1,100,000 clones, about 75% of them seen just once. Sequenced input: memory CD4+ T cells sorted from blood. All receptors derive from a man aged 18-30 years in good health. Each CDR3 is given without its conserved first and last residue.

V gene	J gene	CDR3 protein
TRBV6-5	TRBJ1-1	ASYRGLNTEAF
TRBV28	TRBJ1-1	ATLDPFTEAF
TRBV7-9	TRBJ1-1	ASRWMDMNTEAF
TRBV29-1	TRBJ2-7	SVEDPPGSY
TRBV7-2	TRBJ2-5	ASSPRSGGGETQY
TRBV4-1	TRBJ1-2	ASSPSPSGGTNYGYT
TRBV19	TRBJ2-2	ASSISGVHTVGELF
TRBV9	TRBJ1-2	ASSDRGLDGYT
TRBV4-3	TRBJ1-2	ASSQDFQADYGYT
TRBV28	TRBJ1-1	ASSSPWGLGTEAF
TRBV28	TRBJ1-2	ASSSRQGYGYT
TRBV10-1	TRBJ1-1	ASSQDRVTKAF
TRBV6-5	TRBJ2-1	ASSYGRGGQRQF
TRBV7-9	TRBJ2-7	ASSPDRVSYEQY
TRBV7-6	TRBJ2-3	ASSLRPAGGPDTQY
TRBV5-1	TRBJ1-2	ASSFLGGGADGYT
TRBV7-2	TRBJ2-7	ASSLSSYEQY
TRBV6-5	TRBJ2-7	ASNPTYEQY
TRBV7-9	TRBJ2-3	ASSLGAGVTSDTQY
TRBV7-2	TRBJ2-6	ASSFQGGSGANVLT
TRBV18	TRBJ2-7	ASSPGISGGSEQY
TRBV5-6	TRBJ1-2	ASNQRGYYGYT
TRBV11-2	TRBJ2-7	ASSLDRGGEQY
TRBV30	TRBJ2-2	AWSVGLAGGELF
TRBV21-1	TRBJ2-2	ASSKAIRGGCTGELF
TRBV7-8	TRBJ2-7	ASSLASGGSYEQY
TRBV7-8	TRBJ2-3	ASSLAAIPVTQY
TRBV5-1	TRBJ1-2	ASSPGSGSGGYT
TRBV9	TRBJ2-3	ASSVLSASTDTQY
TRBV9	TRBJ2-3	ASSVDRDTQY
TRBV7-2	TRBJ1-2	ASSQDRGYGYT
TRBV5-1	TRBJ2-7	ASSLDNSGRADEQY
TRBV6-5	TRBJ2-1	ASRRYRGSYNEQF
TRBV15	TRBJ2-3	ATSRDRVEDTQY
TRBV5-1	TRBJ2-5	ASSLRGGQETQY
TRBV10-3	TRBJ1-2	AISSGTGDWYRYGYT
TRBV5-6	TRBJ2-7	ASSRDRGREQY
TRBV6-1	TRBJ1-2	ASSEDFLYGYT
TRBV2	TRBJ1-5	ASSGGLTSNQPQH
TRBV2	TRBJ1-5	ASSEAGRNQPQH
TRBV6-1	TRBJ2-3	ASSEGRVGTQY
TRBV2	TRBJ1-1	ASSVGPGTTEAF
TRBV15	TRBJ1-6	ATSRDMGSSYNSPLH
TRBV4-3	TRBJ2-7	ASSQDPQGPYEQY
TRBV29-1	TRBJ2-1	SVCTSSYNEQF
TRBV6-5	TRBJ1-2	ASSFHREHGYT
TRBV7-2	TRBJ2-7	ASSLAGSGAYEQY